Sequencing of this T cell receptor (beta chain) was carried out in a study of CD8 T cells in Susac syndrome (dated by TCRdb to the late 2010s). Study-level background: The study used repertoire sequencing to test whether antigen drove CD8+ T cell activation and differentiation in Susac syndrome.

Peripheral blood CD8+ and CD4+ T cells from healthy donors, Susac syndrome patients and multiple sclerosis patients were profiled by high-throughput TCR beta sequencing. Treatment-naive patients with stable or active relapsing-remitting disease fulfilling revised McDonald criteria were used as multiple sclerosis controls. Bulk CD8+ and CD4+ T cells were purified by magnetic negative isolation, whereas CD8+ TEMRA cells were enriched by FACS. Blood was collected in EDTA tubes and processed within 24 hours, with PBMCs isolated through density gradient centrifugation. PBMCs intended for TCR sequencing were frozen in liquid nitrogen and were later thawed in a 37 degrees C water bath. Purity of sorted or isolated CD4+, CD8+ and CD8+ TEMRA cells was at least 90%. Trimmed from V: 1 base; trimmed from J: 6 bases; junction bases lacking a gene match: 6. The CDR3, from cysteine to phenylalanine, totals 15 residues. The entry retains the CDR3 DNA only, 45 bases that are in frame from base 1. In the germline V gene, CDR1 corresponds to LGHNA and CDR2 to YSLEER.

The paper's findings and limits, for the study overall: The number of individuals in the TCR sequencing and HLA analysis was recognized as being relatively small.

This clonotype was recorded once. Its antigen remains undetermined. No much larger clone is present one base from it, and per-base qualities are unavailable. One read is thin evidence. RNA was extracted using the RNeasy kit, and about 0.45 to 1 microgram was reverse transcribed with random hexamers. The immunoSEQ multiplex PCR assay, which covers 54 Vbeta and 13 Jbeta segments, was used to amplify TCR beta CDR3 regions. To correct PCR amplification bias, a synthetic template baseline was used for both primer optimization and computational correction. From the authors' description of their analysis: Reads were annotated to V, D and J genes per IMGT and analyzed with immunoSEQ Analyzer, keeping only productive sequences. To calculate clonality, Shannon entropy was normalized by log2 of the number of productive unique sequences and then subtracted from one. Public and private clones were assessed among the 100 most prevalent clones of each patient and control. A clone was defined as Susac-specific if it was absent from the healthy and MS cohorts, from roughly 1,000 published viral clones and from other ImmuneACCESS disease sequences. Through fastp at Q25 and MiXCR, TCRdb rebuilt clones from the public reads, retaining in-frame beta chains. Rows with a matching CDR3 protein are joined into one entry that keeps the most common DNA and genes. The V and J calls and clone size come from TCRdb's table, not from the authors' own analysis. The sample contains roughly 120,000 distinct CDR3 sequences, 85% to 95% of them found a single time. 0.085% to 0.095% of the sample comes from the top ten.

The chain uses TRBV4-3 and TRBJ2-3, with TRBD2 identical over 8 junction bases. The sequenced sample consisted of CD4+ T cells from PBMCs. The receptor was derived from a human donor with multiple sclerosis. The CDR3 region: CASSQAAGGRDTQYF. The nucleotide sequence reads TGCGCCAGCAGCCAAGCGGCGGGGGGCCGGGATACGCAGTATTTT.